This entry lists 19 T cell receptor beta chains sequenced from one sample in a study of OX40 agonist ivuxolimab in advanced cancers. Data came from immunoSEQ multiplex PCR; TCRdb stores just in-frame clones and leaves some out. The data hold more than 90,000 clones, with roughly 80% observed a single time. The sample consisted of CD4+ or CD8+ T cells sorted from blood, taken in a trial of the OX40 agonist ivuxolimab. All receptors come from an adult with an advanced solid tumor such as melanoma, head and neck, liver or kidney cancer.

This clone was seen only a few times. The genes are TRBV9 and TRBJ2-7; TRBD2 agrees at 7 bases. With V trimmed by 0 bases and J by 2 bases, 8 bases remained unmatched. This CDR3 has 16 residues. Germline CDR1 reads SGDLS; CDR2 reads YYNGEE. CDR3: CASSVDPTRGAYEQYF. CDR3 in DNA: TGTGCCAGCAGCGTAGACCCTACCCGGGGGGCCTACGAGCAGTACTTC. Variable domain in full (rest from reference TRBV9 and TRBJ2-7): DSGVTQTPKHLITATGQRVTLRCSPRSGDLSVYWYQQSLDQGLQFLIQYYNGEERAKGNILERFSAQQFPDLHSELNLSSLELGDSALYFCASSVDPTRGAYEQYFGPGTRLTVT.

The genes are TRBV6-5 and TRBJ2-1; unclear D gene. The CDR3 totals 13 residues. V was cut by 5 bases and J by 6 bases, with 11 bases left in between. Germline CDR1 is MNHEY and CDR2 is SVGAGI. The CDR3, as DNA: TGTGCCAGCAGTGAACGCGCCAGCAATGAGCAGTTCTTC. Translating it yields CASSERASNEQFF.

The chain joins TRBV5-1 to TRBJ2-1, with TRBD2 matching over 11 bases. CDR3 length: 17 residues. Trimming at V came to 4 bases and at J to 7 bases, leaving 13 bases not matched to a gene. Germline lookup yields CDR1 SGHRS and CDR2 YFSETQ. The CDR3 reads CASSPNSGGASGNEQFF. The CDR3 DNA is TGCGCCAGCAGCCCTAATAGCGGGGGGGCATCCGGAAATGAGCAGTTCTTC.

The rearrangement links TRBV15 to TRBJ2-1; 7 bases match TRBD2. This CDR3 has 15 amino acids. V gave up 3 bases and J gave up 5 bases; unmatched junction bases: 7. Germline loops: CDR1 LNHNV, CDR2 YYDKDF (reference sequence). CDR3 nucleotides: TGTGCCACCAGCAGTTGGGGAGGGGTTGACAATGAGCAGTTCTTC. Protein sequence: CATSSWGGVDNEQFF. Combining the CDR3 with reference TRBV15 and TRBJ2-1 gives the whole variable domain DAMVIQNPRYQVTQFGKPVTLSCSQTLNHNVMYWYQQKSSQAPKLLFHYYDKDFNNEADTPDNFQSRRPNTSFCFLDIRSPGLGDTAMYLCATSSWGGVDNEQFFGPGTRLTVL.

This rearrangement joins TRBV7-6 to TRBJ1-1, with D uncertain. The V and J ends lost 1 base and 1 base respectively, with 4 bases between them. CDR1 and CDR2 from the germline V gene are SGHVS and FNYEAQ. The CDR3 extends over 13 amino acids. CDR3 in amino acids: CASSLVKNTEAFF. The CDR3 DNA reads TGTGCCAGCAGCTTAGTAAAGAACACTGAAGCTTTCTTT.

This clone turned up a few times. V is TRBV28 and J is TRBJ2-7; the D gene is possibly TRBD1 (5 bases). The germline CDR1 and CDR2 sequences are MDHEN and SYDVKM. V was shortened by 7 bases and J by 4 bases, with 14 bases between the two germline ends. The CDR3 extends over 13 amino acids. Here the CDR3 DNA reads TGTGCCAGCACAGGACACAAATTTTACGAGCAGTACTTC. Its protein is CASTGHKFYEQYF.

V is TRBV28 and J is TRBJ1-2; a weak D match, TRBD1 (6 bases). Per germline, CDR1 MDHEN and CDR2 SYDVKM. V lost 7 bases, J lost 4 bases, and 13 bases lay in between. CDR3 size: 13 residues. The CDR3 here is CASTKPGVYGYTF. For the CDR3, the DNA is TGTGCCAGCACCAAACCAGGGGTCTATGGCTACACCTTC.

V usage is TRBV11-1 and J usage is TRBJ2-2, with 7 positions matching TRBD2. The CDR3 extends over 13 amino acids. Germline V CDR1 and CDR2: SGHAT, FQDESV (reference sequence). Trimming cost V 6 bases and J 3 bases; bases outside gene matches: 1. Here the CDR3 DNA reads TGTGCCAGCAGAGCGGGGTACACCGGGGAGCTGTTTTTT. This sequence encodes CASRAGYTGELFF.

This clone was seen only a few times. J is TRBJ2-7 and V is TRBV7-2, with 7 positions matching TRBD1. V lost 4 bases to trimming and J lost 1 base; unmatched junction nucleotides: 4. The CDR3 runs to 14 residues. Germline CDR1 SGHTA, CDR2 FQGNSA. The CDR3 is CASSSGTASYEQYF. The DNA of the CDR3 is TGTGCCAGCAGCTCCGGGACAGCATCCTACGAGCAGTACTTC.

The rearrangement links TRBV2 to TRBJ2-7; D remains unclear. V lost 5 bases to trimming and J lost 3 bases, with 5 bases between them. This CDR3 contains 11 residues. Germline lookup yields CDR1 SNHLY and CDR2 FYNNEI. The chain's CDR3 is CASSLIYEQYF. CDR3 coding DNA: TGTGCCAGCAGTCTTATCTACGAGCAGTACTTC.

This clone was counted many times. The V and J genes are TRBV5-1 and TRBJ2-4; D tentatively reads TRBD1 or TRBD2 (6 bases each). V lost 3 bases, J lost 5 bases, and 9 bases lay in between. Germline-derived CDR1 and CDR2 are SGHRS and YFSETQ. The CDR3 consists of 13 residues. This CDR3 is CASSSRGQNIQYF. CDR3 sequence (DNA): TGCGCCAGCAGCTCCCGGGGGCAAAACATTCAGTACTTC.

This clone was found a few times. The rearrangement links TRBV29-1 to TRBJ2-7, with unresolved D. The germline V gene has CDR1 SQVTM and CDR2 ANQGSEA. Trimming took off 6 bases at V and 6 bases at J, with 12 bases between the two ends. The CDR3 extends over 11 amino acids. The CDR3 coding sequence is TGCAGCGTCATCCTCTTGGGCGAGCAGTACTTC. Translated, it gives CSVILLGEQYF.

V and J are TRBV14 and TRBJ2-1; the match to TRBD1 covers 9 bases. The V segment lost 7 bases and the J segment 4 bases; nucleotides outside the gene matches: 8. The germline CDR1 and CDR2 sequences are SGHDN and FVKESK. The length of the CDR3 is 15 residues. The CDR3 DNA reads TGTGCCAGCAACAACATGGGACAGGGATACAATGAGCAGTTCTTC. Its protein is CASNNMGQGYNEQFF.

The chain couples TRBV28 to TRBJ2-3, with 7 positions matching TRBD2. The V segment lost 8 bases and the J segment 6 bases; nucleotides outside the gene matches: 11. The CDR3 length is 14 residues. CDR1 and CDR2 (germline): MDHEN, SYDVKM. This CDR3 reads CASRGAGEADTQYF. The CDR3 DNA reads TGTGCCAGCCGCGGGGCGGGAGAGGCCGATACGCAGTATTTT.

The rearrangement uses TRBV7-2 and TRBJ2-1; D possibly uses TRBD1 or TRBD2 (5 bases each). The V gene lost 5 bases and the J gene lost 4 bases, with 15 bases spanning the gap. The CDR3 extends over 15 amino acids. Germline V gene sequence: CDR1 SGHTA, CDR2 FQGNSA. The CDR3 is CASSRSGTKYNEQFF. The CDR3 region has the DNA TGTGCCAGCAGCCGATCCGGGACGAAGTACAATGAGCAGTTCTTC.

The chain uses TRBV28 and TRBJ2-3; no clear D gene. The germline gives CDR1 MDHEN, CDR2 SYDVKM. The CDR3 sequence is 15 residues long. V lost 6 bases to trimming and J lost 4 bases, with 17 bases between them. The CDR3: CASSWYAPSADTQYF. The CDR3 DNA reads as TGTGCCAGCAGCTGGTACGCCCCGAGCGCAGATACGCAGTATTTT.

This CDR3 reads CASSPDGHNQPQHF. The DNA for the CDR3 is TGTGCCAGCTCACCGGACGGGCACAATCAGCCCCAGCATTTT. This chain links TRBV18 with TRBJ1-5; D unclear. The germline CDR1 and CDR2 sequences are KGHSH and LQKENI. Trimming removed 3 bases at V and 3 bases at J, with 9 bases between. CDR3 length: 14 residues.

There are a few counts of this clone. The chain uses TRBV7-2 and TRBJ2-3; 8 bases map to TRBD2. There are 16 residues in the CDR3. Germline loops: CDR1 SGHTA, CDR2 FQGNSA. V lost 1 base, J lost 1 base, and 4 bases stayed unmatched. The CDR3 region has the DNA TGTGCCAGCAGCTTAGGGGGCGGGGGGCGCACAGATACGCAGTATTTT. Protein product: CASSLGGGGRTDTQYF.

The chain links TRBV19 to TRBJ1-5; D gene unclear. The V gene's germline CDR1 is LNHDA and CDR2 SQIVND (reference sequence). CDR3 length equals 13 residues. V lost 4 bases, J lost 4 bases, and 8 bases lay in between. In DNA, the CDR3 is TGTGCCAGTAGTACAGACCCTAATCAGCCCCAGCATTTT. Protein sequence: CASSTDPNQPQHF.